This T cell receptor beta chain came from a study of high-grade serous ovarian cancer treatment subgroups. Tumor tissue was taken before any definitive surgery or chemotherapy was given. The V gene's germline CDR1 is SGHDT and CDR2 YYEEEE. V shed 5 bases and J shed 9 bases, with 21 bases lying between them. This CDR3 region has 16 residues. The method was immunoSEQ multiplex PCR; TCRdb's version includes in-frame clones alone and lacks a portion of them. The table has some 4,500 clones, 78% seen once. The TCR originated in a human donor with high-grade serous ovarian cancer. The genes are TRBV5-6 and TRBJ1-6; TRBD1 might be the D (5 bases). The sample taken for sequencing was tumor tissue. The CDR3 bases are TGTGCCAGCAGGGAGAGGCAGGGCGGGGATGGTTCACCCCTCCACTTT. The encoded protein is CASRERQGGDGSPLHF. The full variable domain, its missing parts supplied by reference TRBV5-6 and TRBJ1-6, is DAGVTQSPTHLIKTRGQQVTLRCSPKSGHDTVSWYQQALGQGPQFIFQYYEEEERQRGNFPDRFSGHQFPNYSSELNVNALLLGDSALYLCASRERQGGDGSPLHFGNGTRLTVT.